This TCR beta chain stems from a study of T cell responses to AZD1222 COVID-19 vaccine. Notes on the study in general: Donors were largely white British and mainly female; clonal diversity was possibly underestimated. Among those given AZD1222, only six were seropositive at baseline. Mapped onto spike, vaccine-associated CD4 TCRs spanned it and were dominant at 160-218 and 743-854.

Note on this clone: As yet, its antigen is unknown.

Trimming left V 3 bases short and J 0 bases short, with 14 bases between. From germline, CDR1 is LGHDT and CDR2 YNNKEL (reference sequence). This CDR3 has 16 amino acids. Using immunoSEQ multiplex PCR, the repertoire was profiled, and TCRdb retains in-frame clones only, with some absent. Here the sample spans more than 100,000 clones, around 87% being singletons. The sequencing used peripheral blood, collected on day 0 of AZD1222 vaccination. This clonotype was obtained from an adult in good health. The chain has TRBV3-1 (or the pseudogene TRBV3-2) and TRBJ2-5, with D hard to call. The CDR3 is CASSHPTWYNQETQYF. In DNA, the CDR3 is TGTGCCAGCAGCCATCCAACTTGGTATAACCAAGAGACCCAGTACTTC.